The entry that follows covers one T cell receptor (beta chain) sequence. Its antigen is as yet unknown. Germline assignment: CDR1 GTSNPN and CDR2 SVGIG (reference sequence). The CDR3 spans 19 residues. The V and J ends lost 0 bases and 7 bases, in that order; junction bases with no gene match: 17. TCRdb keeps only in-frame clones here, not all; method: immunoSEQ multiplex PCR. The profile covers 20,000 to 25,000 clones, with less than 98% appearing a single time and under 8% taken by the ten largest. The data belong to a study of T cells in tuberculosis. Looking at the study overall: T cells were selected with CD1B tetramers loaded with glucose monomycolate. IGRA-negative adolescents, IGRA-positive adolescents with latent tuberculosis and adults with active tuberculosis formed this South African cohort. Points from the study as a whole: The TCR-beta difference was not significant; alpha differences partly reflected length. GMM-specific TCRs were nearer to active tuberculosis alpha repertoires, suggesting expansion.

V gene TRBV30 combines with J gene TRBJ1-6; 8 bases are a match to TRBD1. The receptor was isolated from a donor aged 10-30 years with latent tuberculosis or without tuberculosis infection. Sequencing was done on a sample of PBMCs. The CDR3 reads CAWSVVGRGPEQRNSPLHF. The CDR3 DNA reads TGTGCCTGGAGTGTAGTTGGCAGGGGGCCCGAGCAGCGGAATTCACCCCTCCACTTT.